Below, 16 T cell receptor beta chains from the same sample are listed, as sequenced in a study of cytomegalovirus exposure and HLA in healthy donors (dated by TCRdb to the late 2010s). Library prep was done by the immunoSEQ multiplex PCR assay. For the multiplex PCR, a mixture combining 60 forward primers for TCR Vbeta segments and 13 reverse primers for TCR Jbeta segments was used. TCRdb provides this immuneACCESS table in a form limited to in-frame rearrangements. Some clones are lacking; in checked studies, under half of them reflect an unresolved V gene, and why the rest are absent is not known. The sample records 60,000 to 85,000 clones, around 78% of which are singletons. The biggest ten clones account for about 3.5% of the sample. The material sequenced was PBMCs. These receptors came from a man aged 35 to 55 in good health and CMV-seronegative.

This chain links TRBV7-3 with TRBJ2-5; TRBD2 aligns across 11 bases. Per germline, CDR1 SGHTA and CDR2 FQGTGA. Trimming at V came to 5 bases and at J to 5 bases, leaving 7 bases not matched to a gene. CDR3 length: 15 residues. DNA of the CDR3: TGTGCCAGCAGCGCTATAGCGGGGGGGCAGGAGACCCAGTACTTC. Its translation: CASSAIAGGQETQYF.

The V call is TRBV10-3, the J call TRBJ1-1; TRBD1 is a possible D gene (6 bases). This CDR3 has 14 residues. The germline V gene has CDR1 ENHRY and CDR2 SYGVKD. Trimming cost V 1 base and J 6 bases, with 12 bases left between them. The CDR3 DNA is TGTGCCATCAGTGAGTGGCAGGGGACCGCTGAAGCTTTCTTT. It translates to CAISEWQGTAEAFF.

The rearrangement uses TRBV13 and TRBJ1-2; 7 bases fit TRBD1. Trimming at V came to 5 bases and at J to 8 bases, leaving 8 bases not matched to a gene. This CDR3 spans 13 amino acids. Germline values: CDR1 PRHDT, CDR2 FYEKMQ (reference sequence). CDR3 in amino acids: CASSEEGARGYTF. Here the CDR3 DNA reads TGTGCCAGCAGCGAAGAGGGGGCGAGGGGCTACACCTTC. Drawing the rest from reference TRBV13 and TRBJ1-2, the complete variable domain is AAGVIQSPRHLIKEKRETATLKCYPIPRHDTVYWYQQGPGQDPQFLISFYEKMQSDKGSIPDRFSAQQFSDYHSELNMSSLELGDSALYFCASSEEGARGYTFGSGTRLTVV.

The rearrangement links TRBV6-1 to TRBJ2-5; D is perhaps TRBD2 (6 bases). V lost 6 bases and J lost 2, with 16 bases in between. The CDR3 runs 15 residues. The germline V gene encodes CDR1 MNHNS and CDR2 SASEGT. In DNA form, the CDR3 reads TGTGCCAGCAGCCCGACCGGGAGACAGCAAGAGACCCAGTACTTC. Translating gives CASSPTGRQQETQYF.

The CDR3 here is CASISTSNQPQHF. In DNA form, the CDR3 reads TGTGCCAGCATTAGCACCTCTAATCAGCCCCAGCATTTT. The V and J genes are TRBV6-1 and TRBJ1-5; unclear D gene. The V gene's germline CDR1 is MNHNS and CDR2 SASEGT. The CDR3 runs to 13 residues. Trimming shortened V by 7 bases and J by 4 bases, and 11 bases separated the two germline ends.

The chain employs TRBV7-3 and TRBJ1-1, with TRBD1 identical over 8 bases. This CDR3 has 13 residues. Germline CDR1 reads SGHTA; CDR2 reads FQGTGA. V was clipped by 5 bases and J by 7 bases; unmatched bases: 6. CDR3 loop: CASSMTGAGEAFF. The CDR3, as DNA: TGTGCCAGCAGCATGACAGGGGCGGGTGAAGCTTTCTTT.

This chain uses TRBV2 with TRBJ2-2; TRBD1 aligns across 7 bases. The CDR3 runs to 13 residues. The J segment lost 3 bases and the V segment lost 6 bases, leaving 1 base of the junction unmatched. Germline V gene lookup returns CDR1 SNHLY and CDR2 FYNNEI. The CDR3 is CASRGTDTGELFF. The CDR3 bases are TGTGCCAGCAGGGGGACAGACACCGGGGAGCTGTTTTTT.

CDR3 amino acids: CASSVAGKVSITEAFF. The CDR3 DNA is TGTGCCAGCAGTGTGGCCGGGAAGGTGTCGATCACTGAAGCTTTCTTT. The V gene is TRBV2, the J gene TRBJ1-1; unclear D gene. This CDR3 comprises 16 residues. Trimming shortened V by 4 bases and J by 4 bases, and 19 bases separated the two germline ends. The V gene's germline CDR1 is SNHLY and CDR2 FYNNEI.

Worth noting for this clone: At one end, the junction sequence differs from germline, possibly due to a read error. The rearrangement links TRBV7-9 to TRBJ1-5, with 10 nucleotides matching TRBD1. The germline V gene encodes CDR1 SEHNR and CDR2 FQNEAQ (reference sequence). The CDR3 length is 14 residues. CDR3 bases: TGTTCCAGCAGCTTAGGACAGGGGGGGCAGCCCCAGCATTTT. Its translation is CSSSLGQGGQPQHF.

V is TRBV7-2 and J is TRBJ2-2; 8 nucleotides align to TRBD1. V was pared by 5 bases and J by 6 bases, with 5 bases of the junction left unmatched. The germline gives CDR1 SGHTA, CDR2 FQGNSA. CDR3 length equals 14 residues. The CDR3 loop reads CASSRQGIAGELFF. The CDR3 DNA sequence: TGTGCCAGCAGCCGACAGGGGATAGCCGGGGAGCTGTTTTTT.

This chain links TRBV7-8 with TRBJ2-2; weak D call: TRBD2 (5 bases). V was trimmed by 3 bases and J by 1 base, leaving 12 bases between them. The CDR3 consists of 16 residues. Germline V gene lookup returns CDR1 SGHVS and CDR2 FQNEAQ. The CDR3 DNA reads TGTGCCAGCAGCTTCGGCCCCCGGGGGAACACCGGGGAGCTGTTTTTT. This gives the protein CASSFGPRGNTGELFF.

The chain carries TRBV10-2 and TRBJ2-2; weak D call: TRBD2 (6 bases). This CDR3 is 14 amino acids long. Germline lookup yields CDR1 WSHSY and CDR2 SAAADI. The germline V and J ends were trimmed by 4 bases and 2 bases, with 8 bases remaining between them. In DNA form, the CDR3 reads TGCGCCAGCAGTGCGGGGACTAACACCGGGGAGCTGTTTTTT. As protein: CASSAGTNTGELFF.

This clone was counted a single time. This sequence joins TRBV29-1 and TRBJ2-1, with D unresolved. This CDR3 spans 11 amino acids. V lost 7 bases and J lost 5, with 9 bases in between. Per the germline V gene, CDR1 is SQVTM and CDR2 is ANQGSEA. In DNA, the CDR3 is TGCAGCGGAAGGAGCCACAATGAGCAGTTCTTC. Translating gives CSGRSHNEQFF.

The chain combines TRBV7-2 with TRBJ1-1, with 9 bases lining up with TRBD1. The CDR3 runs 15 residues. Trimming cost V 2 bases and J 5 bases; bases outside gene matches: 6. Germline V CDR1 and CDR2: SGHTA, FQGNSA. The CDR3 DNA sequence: TGTGCCAGCAGCTTAAGGACAGGGGCATCGACTGAAGCTTTCTTT. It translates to CASSLRTGASTEAFF. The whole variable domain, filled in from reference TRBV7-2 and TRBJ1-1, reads GAGVSQSPSNKVTEKGKDVELRCDPISGHTALYWYRQSLGQGLEFLIYFQGNSAPDKSGLPSDRFSAERTGGSVSTLTIQRTQQEDSAVYLCASSLRTGASTEAFFGQGTRLTVV.

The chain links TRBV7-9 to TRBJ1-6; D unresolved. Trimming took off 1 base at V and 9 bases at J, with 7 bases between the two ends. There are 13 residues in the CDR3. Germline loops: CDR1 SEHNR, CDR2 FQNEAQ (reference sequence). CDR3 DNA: TGTGCCAGCAGCTTAGTAACACGTTCACCCCTCCACTTT. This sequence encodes CASSLVTRSPLHF.

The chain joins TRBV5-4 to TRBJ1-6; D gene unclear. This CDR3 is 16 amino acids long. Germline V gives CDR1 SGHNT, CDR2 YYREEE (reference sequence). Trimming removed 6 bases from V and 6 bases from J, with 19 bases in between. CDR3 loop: CASTSKLAEGNSPLHF. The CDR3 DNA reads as TGTGCCAGCACCTCTAAGTTGGCAGAGGGTAATTCACCCCTCCACTTT.